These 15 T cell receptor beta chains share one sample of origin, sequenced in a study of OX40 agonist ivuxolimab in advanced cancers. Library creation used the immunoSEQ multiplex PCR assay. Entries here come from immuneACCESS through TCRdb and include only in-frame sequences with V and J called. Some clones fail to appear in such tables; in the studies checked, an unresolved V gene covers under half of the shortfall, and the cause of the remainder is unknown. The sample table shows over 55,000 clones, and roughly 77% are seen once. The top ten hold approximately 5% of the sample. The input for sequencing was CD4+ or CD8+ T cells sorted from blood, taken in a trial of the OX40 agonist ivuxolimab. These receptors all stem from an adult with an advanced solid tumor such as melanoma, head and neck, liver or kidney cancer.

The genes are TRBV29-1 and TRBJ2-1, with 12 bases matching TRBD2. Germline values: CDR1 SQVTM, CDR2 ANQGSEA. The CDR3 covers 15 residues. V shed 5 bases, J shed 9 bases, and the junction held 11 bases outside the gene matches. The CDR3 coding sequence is TGCAGCGTTACTTCTGGACTAGCGGGAAGGGGTGAGCAGTTCTTC. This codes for CSVTSGLAGRGEQFF.

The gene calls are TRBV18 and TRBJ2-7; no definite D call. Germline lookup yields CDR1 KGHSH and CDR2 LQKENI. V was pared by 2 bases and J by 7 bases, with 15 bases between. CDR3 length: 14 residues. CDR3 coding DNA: TGTGCCAGCTCACCAGGGATCCCTACCGTTGAGCAGTACTTC. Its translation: CASSPGIPTVEQYF.

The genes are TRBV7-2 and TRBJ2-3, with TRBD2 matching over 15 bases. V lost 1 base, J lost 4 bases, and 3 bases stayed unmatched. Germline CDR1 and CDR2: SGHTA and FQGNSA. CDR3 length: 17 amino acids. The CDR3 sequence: CASSLVRTSGGADTQYF. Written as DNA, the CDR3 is TGTGCCAGCAGCTTAGTTAGGACTAGCGGGGGGGCAGATACGCAGTATTTT.

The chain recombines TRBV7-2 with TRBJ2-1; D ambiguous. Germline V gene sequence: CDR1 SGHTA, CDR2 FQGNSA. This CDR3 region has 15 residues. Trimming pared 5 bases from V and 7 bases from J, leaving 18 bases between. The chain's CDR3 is CASSPSPSGPNEQFF. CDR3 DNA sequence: TGTGCCAGCAGCCCCTCTCCGTCGGGCCCTAATGAGCAGTTCTTC.

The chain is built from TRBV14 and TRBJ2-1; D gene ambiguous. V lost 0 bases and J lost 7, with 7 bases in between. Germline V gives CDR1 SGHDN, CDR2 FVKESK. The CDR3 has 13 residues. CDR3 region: CASSQDRGNEQFF. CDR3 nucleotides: TGTGCCAGCAGCCAAGATCGTGGGAATGAGCAGTTCTTC.

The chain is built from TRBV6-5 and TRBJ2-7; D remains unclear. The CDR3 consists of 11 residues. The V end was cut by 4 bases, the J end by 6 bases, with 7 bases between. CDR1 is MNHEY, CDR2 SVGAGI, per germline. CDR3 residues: CASSLESEQYF. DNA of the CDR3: TGTGCCAGCAGTTTGGAGTCCGAGCAGTACTTC.

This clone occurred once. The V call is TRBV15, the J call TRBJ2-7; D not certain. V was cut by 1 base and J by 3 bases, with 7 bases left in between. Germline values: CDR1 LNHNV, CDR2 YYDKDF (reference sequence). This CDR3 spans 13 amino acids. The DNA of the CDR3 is TGTGCCACCAGCAGAGGGAAAAGCTACGAGCAGTACTTC. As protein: CATSRGKSYEQYF.

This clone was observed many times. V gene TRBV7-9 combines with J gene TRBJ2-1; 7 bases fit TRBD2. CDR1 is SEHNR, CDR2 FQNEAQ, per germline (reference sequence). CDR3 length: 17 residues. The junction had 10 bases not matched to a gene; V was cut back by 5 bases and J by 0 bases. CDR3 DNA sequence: TGTGCCAGCAGCCCCGGGGGGACTTTAAGCTCCTACAATGAGCAGTTCTTC. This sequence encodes CASSPGGTLSSYNEQFF.

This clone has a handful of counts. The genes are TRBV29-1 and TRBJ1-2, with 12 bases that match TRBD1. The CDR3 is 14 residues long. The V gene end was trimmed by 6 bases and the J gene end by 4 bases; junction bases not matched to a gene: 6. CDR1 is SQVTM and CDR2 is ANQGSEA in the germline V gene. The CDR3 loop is CSVSPGQGAYGYTF. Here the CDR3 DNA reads TGCAGCGTAAGTCCGGGACAGGGGGCCTATGGCTACACCTTC.

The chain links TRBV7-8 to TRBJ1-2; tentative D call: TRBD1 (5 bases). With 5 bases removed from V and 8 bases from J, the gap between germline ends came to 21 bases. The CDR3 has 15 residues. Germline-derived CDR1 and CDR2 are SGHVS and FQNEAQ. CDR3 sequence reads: CASSQRERGFGGYTF. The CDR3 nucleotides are TGTGCCAGCAGCCAAAGGGAGAGGGGATTCGGAGGCTACACCTTC.

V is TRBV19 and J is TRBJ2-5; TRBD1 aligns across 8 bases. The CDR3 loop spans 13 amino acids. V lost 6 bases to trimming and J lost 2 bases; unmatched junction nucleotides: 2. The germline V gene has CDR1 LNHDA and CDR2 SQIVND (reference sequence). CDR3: CASRGTGQETQYF. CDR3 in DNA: TGTGCCAGTAGAGGGACAGGACAAGAGACCCAGTACTTC.

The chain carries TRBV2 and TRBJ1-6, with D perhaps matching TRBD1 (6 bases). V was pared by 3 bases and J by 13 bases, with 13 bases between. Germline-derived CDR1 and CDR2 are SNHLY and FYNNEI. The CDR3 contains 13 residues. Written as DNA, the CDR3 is TGTGCCAGCAGTGATCAAGAAGGGGGGCCCCTCCACTTT. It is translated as CASSDQEGGPLHF. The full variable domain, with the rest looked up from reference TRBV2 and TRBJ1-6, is EPEVTQTPSHQVTQMGQEVILRCVPISNHLYFYWYRQILGQKVEFLVSFYNNEISEKSEIFDDQFSVERPDGSNFTLKIRSTKLEDSAMYFCASSDQEGGPLHFGNGTRLTVT.

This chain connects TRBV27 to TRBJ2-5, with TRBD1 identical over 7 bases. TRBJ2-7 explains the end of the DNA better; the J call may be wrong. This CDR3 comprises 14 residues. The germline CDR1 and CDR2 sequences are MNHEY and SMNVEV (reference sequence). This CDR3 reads CASNAQGQSYEQYF. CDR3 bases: TGTGCCAGCAATGCCCAGGGACAGTCCTACGAGCAGTACTTC.

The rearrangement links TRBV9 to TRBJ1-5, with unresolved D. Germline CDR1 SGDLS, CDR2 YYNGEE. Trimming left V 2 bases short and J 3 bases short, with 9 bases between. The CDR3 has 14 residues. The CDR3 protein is CASSVGVVNQPQHF. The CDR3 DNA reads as TGTGCCAGCAGCGTGGGAGTCGTCAATCAGCCCCAGCATTTT.

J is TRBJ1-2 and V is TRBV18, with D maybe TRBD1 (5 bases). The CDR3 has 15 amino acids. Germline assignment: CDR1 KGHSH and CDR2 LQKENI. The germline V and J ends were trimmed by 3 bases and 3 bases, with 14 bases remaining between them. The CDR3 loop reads CASSPRQTQYYGYTF. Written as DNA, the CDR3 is TGTGCCAGCTCACCCCGACAGACACAGTACTATGGCTACACCTTC.